This TCR beta chain was identified during a study of blood T cell repertoires in COVID-19. The repertoire was sequenced with immunoSEQ multiplex PCR; TCRdb's copy has only in-frame clones and lacks some. The sample has approximately 210,000 clones; around 89% are singletons. The CDR3 extends over 12 amino acids. Trimming shortened V by 6 bases and J by 6 bases, and 14 bases separated the two germline ends. Germline lookup yields CDR1 SQVTM and CDR2 ANQGSEA. This TCR was recovered from a woman aged 40-49 years with acute or convalescent COVID-19. Sequenced sample: peripheral blood. The chain carries TRBV29-1 and TRBJ1-1; TRBD1 might be the D (5 bases). The CDR3 bases are TGCAGCGTCTTGGGGTTAGGGGCTGAAGCTTTCTTT. Amino acids: CSVLGLGAEAFF.